This T cell receptor (beta chain) was obtained from a study of blood T cell repertoires in COVID-19. The table came from immunoSEQ multiplex PCR; TCRdb's copy has only in-frame clones and leaves some out. Among some 360,000 clones, almost 90% were seen once, and the ten largest hold approximately 1%. Per the germline V gene, CDR1 is SNHLY and CDR2 is FYNNEI. The V end lost 6 bases, the J end lost 4 bases, and 15 bases lay between the germline ends. The CDR3 is 14 residues long. This sequence originates from a woman in her twenties or thirties who had been exposed to COVID-19. Material: PBMCs or T cells enriched from blood (not recorded which). The J gene is TRBJ1-1, the V gene TRBV2; D is possibly TRBD1 (6 bases). The CDR3 is CASSLTGLGTEAFF. The CDR3 DNA reads as TGTGCCAGCAGCCTCACAGGGTTGGGCACTGAAGCTTTCTTT.